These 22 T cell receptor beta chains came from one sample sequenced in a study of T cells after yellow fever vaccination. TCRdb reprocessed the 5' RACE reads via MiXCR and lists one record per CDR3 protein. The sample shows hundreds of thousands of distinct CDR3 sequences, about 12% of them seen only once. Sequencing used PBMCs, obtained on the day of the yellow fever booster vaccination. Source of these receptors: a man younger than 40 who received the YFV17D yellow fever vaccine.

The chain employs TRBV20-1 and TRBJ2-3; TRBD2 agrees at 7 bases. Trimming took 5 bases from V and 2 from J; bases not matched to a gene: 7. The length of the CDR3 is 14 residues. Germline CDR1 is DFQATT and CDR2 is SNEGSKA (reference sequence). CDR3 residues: CSALTSVLTDTQYF. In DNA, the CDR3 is TGCAGTGCTCTAACTAGCGTACTCACAGATACGCAGTATTTT.

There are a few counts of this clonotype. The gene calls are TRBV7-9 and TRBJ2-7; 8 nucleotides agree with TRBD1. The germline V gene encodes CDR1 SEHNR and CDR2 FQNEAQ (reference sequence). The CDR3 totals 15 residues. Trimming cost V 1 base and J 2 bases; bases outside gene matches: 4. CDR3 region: CASSLEAGGAYEQYF. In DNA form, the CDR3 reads TGTGCCAGCAGCTTAGAGGCAGGGGGCGCCTACGAGCAGTACTTC.

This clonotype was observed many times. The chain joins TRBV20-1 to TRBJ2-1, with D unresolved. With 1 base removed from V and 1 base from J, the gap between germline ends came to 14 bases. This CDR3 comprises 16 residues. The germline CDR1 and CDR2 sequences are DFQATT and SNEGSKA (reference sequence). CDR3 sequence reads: CSARVPATSSYNEQFF. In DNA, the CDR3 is TGCAGTGCTAGAGTCCCGGCCACCTCATCCTACAATGAGCAGTTCTTC.

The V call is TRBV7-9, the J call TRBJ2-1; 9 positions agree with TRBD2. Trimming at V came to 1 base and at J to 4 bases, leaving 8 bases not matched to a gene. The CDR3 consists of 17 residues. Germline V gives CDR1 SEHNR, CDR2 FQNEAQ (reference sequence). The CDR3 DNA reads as TGTGCCAGCAGCTTAGGGACAGCGGGAGGTTTTTACAATGAGCAGTTCTTC. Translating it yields CASSLGTAGGFYNEQFF.

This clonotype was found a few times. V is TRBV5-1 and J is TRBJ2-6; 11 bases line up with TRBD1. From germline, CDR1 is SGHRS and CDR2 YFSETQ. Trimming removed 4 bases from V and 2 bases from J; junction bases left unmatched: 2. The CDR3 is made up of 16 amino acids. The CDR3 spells CASSPGQGAGANVLTF. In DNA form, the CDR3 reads TGCGCCAGCAGCCCGGGACAGGGGGCTGGGGCCAACGTCCTGACTTTC.

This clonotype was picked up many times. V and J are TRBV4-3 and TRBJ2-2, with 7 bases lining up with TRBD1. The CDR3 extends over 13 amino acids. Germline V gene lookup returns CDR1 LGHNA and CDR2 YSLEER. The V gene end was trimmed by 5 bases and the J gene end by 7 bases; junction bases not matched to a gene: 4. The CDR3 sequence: CASSRGPGGELFF. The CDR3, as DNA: TGCGCCAGCAGCAGGGGGCCCGGCGGGGAGCTGTTTTTT.

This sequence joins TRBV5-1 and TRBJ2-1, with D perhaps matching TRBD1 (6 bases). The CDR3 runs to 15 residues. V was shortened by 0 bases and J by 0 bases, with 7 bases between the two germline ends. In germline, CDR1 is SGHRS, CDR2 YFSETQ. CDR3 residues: CASSLEGVSYNEQFF. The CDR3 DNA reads TGCGCCAGCAGCTTGGAGGGGGTCTCCTACAATGAGCAGTTCTTC.

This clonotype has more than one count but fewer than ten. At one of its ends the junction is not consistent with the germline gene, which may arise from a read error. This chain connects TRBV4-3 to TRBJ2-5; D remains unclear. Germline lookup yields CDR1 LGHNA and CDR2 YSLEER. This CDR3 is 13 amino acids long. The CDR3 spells CASTQDGQETQYF. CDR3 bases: TGCGCCAGCACCCAAGACGGCCAAGAGACCCAGTACTTC.

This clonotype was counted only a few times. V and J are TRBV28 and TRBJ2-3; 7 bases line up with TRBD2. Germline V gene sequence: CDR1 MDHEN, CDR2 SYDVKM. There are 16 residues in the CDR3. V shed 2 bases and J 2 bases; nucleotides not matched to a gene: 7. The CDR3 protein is CASSLGPSGTTDTQYF. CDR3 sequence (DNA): TGTGCCAGCAGTTTAGGGCCTAGCGGAACCACAGATACGCAGTATTTT.

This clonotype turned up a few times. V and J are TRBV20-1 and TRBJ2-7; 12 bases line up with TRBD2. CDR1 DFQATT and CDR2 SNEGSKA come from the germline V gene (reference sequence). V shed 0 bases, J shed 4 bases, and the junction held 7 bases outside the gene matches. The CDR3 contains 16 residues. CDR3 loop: CSARDHTSGRFYEQYF. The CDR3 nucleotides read TGCAGTGCTAGAGATCATACTAGCGGGAGGTTTTACGAGCAGTACTTC.

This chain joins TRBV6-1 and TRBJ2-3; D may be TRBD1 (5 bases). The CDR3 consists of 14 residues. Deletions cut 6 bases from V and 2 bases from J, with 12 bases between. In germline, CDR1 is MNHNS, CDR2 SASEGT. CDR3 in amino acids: CASRSGIITDTQYF. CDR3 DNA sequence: TGTGCCAGCAGGTCAGGGATTATCACAGATACGCAGTATTTT.

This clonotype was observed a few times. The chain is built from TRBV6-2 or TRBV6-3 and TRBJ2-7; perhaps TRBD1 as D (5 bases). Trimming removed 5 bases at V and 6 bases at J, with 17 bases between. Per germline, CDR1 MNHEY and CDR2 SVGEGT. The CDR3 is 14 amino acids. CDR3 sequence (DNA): TGTGCCAGCAGTGGACATCTCACGGCCGTCGAGCAGTACTTC. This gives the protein CASSGHLTAVEQYF.

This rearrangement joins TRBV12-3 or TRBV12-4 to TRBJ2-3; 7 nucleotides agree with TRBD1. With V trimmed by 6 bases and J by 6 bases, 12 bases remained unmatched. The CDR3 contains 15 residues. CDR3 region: CASRSQTGTADTQYF. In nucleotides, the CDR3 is TGTGCCAGCAGGTCACAGACTGGGACAGCGGATACGCAGTATTTT.

This CDR3 reads CASGDRGEGLGGEQFF. The CDR3 coding sequence is TGTGCCAGCGGAGACAGGGGCGAGGGACTAGGCGGTGAGCAGTTCTTC. The V gene is TRBV5-5, the J gene TRBJ2-1; perhaps D is TRBD1 or TRBD2 (8 bases each). CDR1 is SGHKS and CDR2 is YYEKEE in the germline V gene (reference sequence). Trimming cost V 7 bases and J 9 bases, with 26 bases left between them. This CDR3 region has 16 residues.

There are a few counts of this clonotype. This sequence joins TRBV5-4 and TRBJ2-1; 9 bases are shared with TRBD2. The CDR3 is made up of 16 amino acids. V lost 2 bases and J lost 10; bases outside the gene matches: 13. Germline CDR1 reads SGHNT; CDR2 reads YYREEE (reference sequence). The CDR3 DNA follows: TGTGCCAGCAGCTTATCCCGAGCGGGAGGTGGGATCGAGCAGTTCTTC. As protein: CASSLSRAGGGIEQFF.

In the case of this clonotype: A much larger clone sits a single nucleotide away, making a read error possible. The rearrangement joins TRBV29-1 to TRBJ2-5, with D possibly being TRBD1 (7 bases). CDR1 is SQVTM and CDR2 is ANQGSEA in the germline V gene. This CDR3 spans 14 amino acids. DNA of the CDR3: TGCGGCGTTGACGCTAGGGAGGCCCAGGGGGCCCAGTACTTC. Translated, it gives CGVDAREAQGAQYF.

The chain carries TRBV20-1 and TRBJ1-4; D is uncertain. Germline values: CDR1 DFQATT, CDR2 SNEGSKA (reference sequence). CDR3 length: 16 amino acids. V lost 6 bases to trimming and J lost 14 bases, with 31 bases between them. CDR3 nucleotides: TGCAGTGCCGCTGCAGAGACCCTGTCCGGAATGAAAATCCTGTTTTTT. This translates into CSAAAETLSGMKILFF.

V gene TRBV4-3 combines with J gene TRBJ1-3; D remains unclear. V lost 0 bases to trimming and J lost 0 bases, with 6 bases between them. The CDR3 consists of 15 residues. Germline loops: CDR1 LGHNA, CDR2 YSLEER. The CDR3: CASSQDQGSGNTIYF. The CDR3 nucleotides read TGCGCCAGCAGCCAAGATCAAGGCTCTGGAAACACCATATATTTT.

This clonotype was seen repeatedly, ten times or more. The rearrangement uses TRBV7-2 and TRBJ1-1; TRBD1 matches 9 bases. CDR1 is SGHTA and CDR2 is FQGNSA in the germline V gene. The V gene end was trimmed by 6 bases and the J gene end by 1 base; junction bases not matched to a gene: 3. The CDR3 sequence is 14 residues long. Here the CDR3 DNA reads TGTGCCAGCAGTCGGGACAGGGCGAACACTGAAGCTTTCTTT. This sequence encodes CASSRDRANTEAFF.

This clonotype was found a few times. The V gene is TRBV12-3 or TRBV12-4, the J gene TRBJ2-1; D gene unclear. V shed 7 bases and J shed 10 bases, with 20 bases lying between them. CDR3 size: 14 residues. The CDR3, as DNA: TGTGCCAGCATTGCCCCTGATGGGGTTGGCGAGCAGTTCTTC. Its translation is CASIAPDGVGEQFF.

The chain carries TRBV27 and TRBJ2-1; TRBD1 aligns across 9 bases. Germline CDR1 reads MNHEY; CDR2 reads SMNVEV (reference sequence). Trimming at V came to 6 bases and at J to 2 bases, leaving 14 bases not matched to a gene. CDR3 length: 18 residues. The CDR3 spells CASRGDRAGAGAYNEQFF. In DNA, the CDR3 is TGTGCCAGCAGGGGGGACAGGGCGGGCGCGGGAGCCTACAATGAGCAGTTCTTC.

DNA for the CDR3: TGTGCCAGCAGCCAGGCGCGGGACTATAATTCACCCCTCCACTTT. Protein: CASSQARDYNSPLHF. J is TRBJ1-6 and V is TRBV14; D ambiguous. In germline, CDR1 is SGHDN, CDR2 FVKESK. This CDR3 contains 15 residues. Deletions cut 3 bases from V and 3 bases from J, with 9 bases between.